Shown below are 25 T cell receptor beta chains from a single sample sequenced in a study of Ad26.COV2.S vaccination and SARS-CoV-2 variants. As to treatment: around 19 received Ad26.COV2.S at low or high dose, single or two shots; roughly five received placebo; per-sample allocation not given. Sampling took place 63 days after the first vaccine or placebo injection. Clones were read by immunoSEQ multiplex PCR, and TCRdb kept only the in-frame ones, dropping some. The sample yields 300,000 to 400,000 clones, roughly 85% seen once. The sequenced sample was peripheral blood, obtained in a trial of Ad26.COV2.S vaccine versus placebo. Source of these receptors: a person aged 18-65 years who received the Ad26.COV2.S COVID-19 vaccine or a placebo.

This chain connects TRBV11-3 to TRBJ2-7; 9 positions agree with TRBD1. This CDR3 comprises 13 residues. CDR1 is SGHNT, CDR2 YENEEA, per germline. With 5 bases clipped from V and 3 bases from J, the junction kept 2 bases outside the gene matches. CDR3 protein: CASSMTGGYEQYF. Here the CDR3 DNA reads TGTGCCAGCAGCATGACAGGGGGCTACGAGCAGTACTTC.

This clone turned up a few times. The chain recombines TRBV2 with TRBJ1-5; 10 nucleotides align to TRBD1. Germline V CDR1 and CDR2: SNHLY, FYNNEI. The junction had 3 bases not matched to a gene; V was cut back by 6 bases and J by 7 bases. The CDR3 sequence is 13 residues long. Here the CDR3 DNA reads TGTGCCAGCAGCGGGACAGGGGAACAGCCCCAGCATTTT. It yields the protein CASSGTGEQPQHF.

The gene calls are TRBV5-4 and TRBJ2-1; possible D gene TRBD2, 6 bases. Germline V gene sequence: CDR1 SGHNT, CDR2 YYREEE (reference sequence). The V and J ends lost 2 bases and 3 bases respectively, with 12 bases between them. The CDR3 extends over 15 amino acids. CDR3 in amino acids: CASSFPSGDYNEQFF. CDR3 bases: TGTGCCAGCAGCTTCCCTTCGGGGGACTACAATGAGCAGTTCTTC.

This clone showed up many times. The chain links TRBV4-1 to TRBJ2-5; either TRBD1 or TRBD2 may supply D (7 bases each). V lost 1 base to trimming and J lost 6 bases, with 18 bases between them. Germline-derived CDR1 and CDR2 are MGHRA and YSYEKL. The CDR3 has 16 amino acids. CDR3 in amino acids: CASSQGGAGGEKTQYF. As DNA, the CDR3 is TGCGCCAGCAGCCAAGGAGGGGCAGGGGGGGAAAAGACCCAGTACTTC.

This clone was recorded a few times. The rearrangement links TRBV6-5 to TRBJ2-7; D tentatively fits TRBD1 or TRBD2 (5 bases each). CDR1 and CDR2 from the germline V gene are MNHEY and SVGAGI. This CDR3 contains 16 residues. Trimming shortened V by 4 bases and J by 3 bases, and 19 bases separated the two germline ends. CDR3 DNA: TGTGCCAGCAGTTTGGGACCGGCCGCCGCGGGCTACGAGCAGTACTTC. Its translation is CASSLGPAAAGYEQYF.

The rearrangement joins TRBV19 to TRBJ2-1; 9 positions match TRBD2. The germline V gene encodes CDR1 LNHDA and CDR2 SQIVND (reference sequence). The V gene end was trimmed by 6 bases and the J gene end by 7 bases; junction bases not matched to a gene: 13. The length of the CDR3 is 16 residues. CDR3 sequence (DNA): TGTGCCAGTAGGGCTTTTCGCGGGGGGGCGGGTAATGAGCAGTTCTTC. Amino acid sequence: CASRAFRGGAGNEQFF. Complete variable domain (other parts from reference TRBV19 and TRBJ2-1): DGGITQSPKYLFRKEGQNVTLSCEQNLNHDAMYWYRQDPGQGLRLIYYSQIVNDFQKGDIAEGYSVSREKKESFPLTVTSAQKNPTAFYLCASRAFRGGAGNEQFFGPGTRLTVL.

This chain uses TRBV5-4 with TRBJ2-7; the match to TRBD2 covers 12 bases. Germline CDR1 SGHNT, CDR2 YYREEE (reference sequence). The CDR3 length is 15 residues. V shed 4 bases, J shed 7 bases, and the junction held 9 bases outside the gene matches. The CDR3 reads CASSHPTSGRKEQYF. The CDR3 DNA reads TGTGCCAGCAGCCACCCGACTAGCGGGAGAAAAGAGCAGTACTTC. The full variable domain, in which reference TRBV5-4 and TRBJ2-7 provide the parts outside the CDR3, is ETGVTQSPTHLIKTRGQQVTLRCSSQSGHNTVSWYQQALGQGPQFIFQYYREEENGRGNFPPRFSGLQFPNYSSELNVNALELDDSALYLCASSHPTSGRKEQYFGPGTRLTVT.

This sequence joins TRBV19 and TRBJ1-2, with 9 bases identical to TRBD1. CDR3 length equals 14 residues. Germline CDR1 and CDR2: LNHDA and SQIVND (reference sequence). With V trimmed by 7 bases and J by 1 base, 4 bases remained unmatched. CDR3 amino acids: CASTRTGDNYGYTF. The CDR3 bases are TGTGCCAGTACCCGGACAGGGGATAACTATGGCTACACCTTC.

This chain uses TRBV5-1 with TRBJ2-1; the match to TRBD2 covers 7 bases. The germline CDR1 and CDR2 sequences are SGHRS and YFSETQ. The CDR3 runs 15 residues. The ends lost 2 bases at V and 2 bases at J; junction bases unmatched: 4. CDR3 bases: TGCGCCAGCAGCTTAAGCGGGACGACCTACAATGAGCAGTTCTTC. It specifies CASSLSGTTYNEQFF.

This sequence joins TRBV4-3 and TRBJ2-1, with D possibly called TRBD1 or TRBD2 (6 bases each). The CDR3 consists of 16 residues. The V end was cut by 1 base, the J end by 1 base, with 11 bases between. Germline CDR1 and CDR2: LGHNA and YSLEER. CDR3 amino acids: CASSQGSGASYNEQFF. CDR3 DNA: TGCGCCAGCAGCCAAGGATCGGGGGCGTCCTACAATGAGCAGTTCTTC.

The table lists this clone with a count of one. V gene TRBV20-1 combines with J gene TRBJ2-5; 8 positions agree with TRBD2. In germline, CDR1 is DFQATT, CDR2 SNEGSKA (reference sequence). V was clipped by 3 bases and J by 4 bases; unmatched bases: 7. The CDR3 contains 14 residues. CDR3 sequence reads: CSASFALAGETQYF. As DNA, the CDR3 is TGCAGTGCTAGTTTCGCGCTAGCGGGAGAGACCCAGTACTTC.

The chain carries TRBV4-3 and TRBJ2-1; D may correspond to TRBD1 or TRBD2 (5 bases each). There are 12 residues in the CDR3. The germline CDR1 and CDR2 sequences are LGHNA and YSLEER. Trimming took off 1 base at V and 9 bases at J, with 7 bases between the two ends. The CDR3 DNA reads TGCGCCAGCAGCCAAGGAGGGGCTGAGCAGTTCTTC. This translates into CASSQGGAEQFF.

The chain uses TRBV20-1 and TRBJ2-7; D may be TRBD2 (6 bases). This CDR3 is built from 11 residues. Germline V lookup: CDR1 DFQATT, CDR2 SNEGSKA (reference sequence). Trimming pared 6 bases from V and 4 bases from J, leaving 10 bases between. Here the CDR3 DNA reads TGCAGTGCCCTTCGGGAGTACGAGCAGTACTTC. Its translation is CSALREYEQYF.

The chain joins TRBV10-3 to TRBJ2-1; the D gene is possibly TRBD2 (5 bases). The germline V gene encodes CDR1 ENHRY and CDR2 SYGVKD. The CDR3 spans 14 residues. V lost 8 bases and J lost 5, with 16 bases in between. The CDR3 region is CAISPLGIHNEQFF. In DNA, the CDR3 is TGTGCCATCTCACCACTAGGAATCCACAATGAGCAGTTCTTC.

V and J are TRBV5-1 and TRBJ2-5; D not certain. The CDR3 has 17 amino acids. Trimming removed 5 bases at V and 4 bases at J, with 24 bases between. Germline-derived CDR1 and CDR2 are SGHRS and YFSETQ. The DNA of the CDR3 is TGCGCCAGCAGATCCTTCGCTGGTTCTCTTCAATTAGAGACCCAGTACTTC. It codes for CASRSFAGSLQLETQYF.

On this clone itself: A junction boundary mismatches the germline segment, possibly from a read error. V gene TRBV30 combines with J gene TRBJ2-7; a possible D gene is TRBD2 (5 bases). The CDR3 is made up of 15 amino acids. The V gene's germline CDR1 is GTSNPN and CDR2 SVGIG (reference sequence). The CDR3 is CAWSVRSGIGALPNF. The CDR3 coding sequence is TGTGCCTGGAGTGTAAGGTCCGGGATTGGCGCGCTTCCAAACTTC. Filled out from reference TRBV30 and TRBJ2-7, the complete variable domain reads SQTIHQWPATLVQPVGSPLSLECTVEGTSNPNLYWYRQAAGRGLQLLFYSVGIGQISSEVPQNLSASRPQDRQFILSSKKLLLSDSGFYLCAWSVRSGIGALPNFGPGTRLTVT.

V is TRBV4-3 and J is TRBJ2-1; 10 bases line up with TRBD2. The CDR3 totals 14 residues. V was pared by 0 bases and J by 8 bases, with 1 base of the junction left unmatched. The germline CDR1 and CDR2 sequences are LGHNA and YSLEER. CDR3 sequence reads: CASSQEAGGDEQFF. CDR3 DNA sequence: TGCGCCAGCAGCCAAGAAGCGGGAGGGGATGAGCAGTTCTTC.

The CDR3 spells CASSGKDSSYNSPLHF. CDR3 coding DNA: TGTGCCAGCAGTGGAAAGGATAGCTCCTATAATTCACCCCTCCACTTT. The chain couples TRBV6-2 or TRBV6-3 to TRBJ1-6, with D unresolved. The germline V gene encodes CDR1 MNHEY and CDR2 SVGEGT. The CDR3 consists of 16 residues. The V and J ends lost 5 bases and 0 bases respectively, with 11 bases between them.

The CDR3 DNA sequence: TGTGCCAGCGGGCGAGATGGCTATGGCTACACCTTC. Residues: CASGRDGYGYTF. This chain links TRBV7-8 with TRBJ1-2; D gene unclear. Per the germline V gene, CDR1 is SGHVS and CDR2 is FQNEAQ. Trimming stripped 8 bases from V and 4 bases from J, with 11 bases between. The length of the CDR3 is 12 residues.

The gene calls are TRBV2 and TRBJ2-7; possibly TRBD1 for D (5 bases). V dropped 7 bases and J dropped 5 bases, with 9 bases sitting between them. Germline V gene lookup returns CDR1 SNHLY and CDR2 FYNNEI. The CDR3 is made up of 11 amino acids. CDR3 amino acids: CASTGSHEQYF. Written as DNA, the CDR3 is TGTGCCAGCACAGGGTCCCACGAGCAGTACTTC.

The chain links TRBV3-1 (or the pseudogene TRBV3-2) to TRBJ1-4; perhaps TRBD1 as D (5 bases). V lost 5 bases and J 5 bases, leaving 12 bases between the germline ends. The CDR3 loop spans 14 amino acids. From germline, CDR1 is LGHDT and CDR2 YNNKEL (reference sequence). Here the CDR3 reads CASSDGGWNEKLFF. DNA for the CDR3: TGTGCCAGCAGCGACGGGGGTTGGAATGAAAAACTGTTTTTT.

This clone has only one observation. The V and J genes are TRBV6-5 and TRBJ1-2, with TRBD1 as a possible D gene (5 bases). V was pared by 8 bases and J by 8 bases, with 24 bases between. The CDR3 is made up of 15 amino acids. Germline CDR1 MNHEY, CDR2 SVGAGI. The CDR3 bases are TGTGCCAGCGCCCTTCTCACCACGGGGGGTTTAGGCTACACCTTC. It encodes CASALLTTGGLGYTF.

The chain is built from TRBV6-5 and TRBJ2-7; 10 bases agree with TRBD2. This CDR3 contains 15 residues. Germline V gives CDR1 MNHEY, CDR2 SVGAGI. V trimming: 5 bases; J trimming: 2 bases; junction bases outside the gene matches: 6. The CDR3 loop is CASSPSGGRTYEQYF. Written as DNA, the CDR3 is TGTGCCAGCAGTCCTAGCGGGGGCCGAACCTACGAGCAGTACTTC.

In regard to this clone: A clone one base away is much larger, so this may be a read error. CDR3 sequence: CAPPTGATEELFF. The CDR3 DNA sequence: TGTGCCCCTCCGACGGGAGCCACCGAGGAGCTGTTTTTT. The chain uses TRBV24-1 and TRBJ2-2; weak D call: TRBD2 (6 bases). CDR3 length equals 13 residues. Germline values: CDR1 KGHDR, CDR2 SFDVKD.

This clone was picked up a small number of times. The chain combines TRBV4-3 with TRBJ2-1, with D tentatively TRBD2 (6 bases). Trimming stripped 0 bases from V and 4 bases from J, with 16 bases between. Germline CDR1 LGHNA, CDR2 YSLEER. The CDR3 totals 17 residues. The CDR3 loop reads CASSQEPAQRVYNEQFF. The CDR3 coding sequence is TGCGCCAGCAGCCAAGAACCCGCCCAGCGGGTATACAATGAGCAGTTCTTC.